Following are 20 T cell receptor beta chains from one sample sequenced in a study of Ad26.COV2.S vaccination and SARS-CoV-2 variants. Treatment indicated: roughly 20 received Ad26.COV2.S at low or high dose, single or two shots; about 5 received placebo; per-sample allocation not given. Samples came from day 63 after the first vaccine or placebo injection. Generated by immunoSEQ multiplex PCR, the TCRdb table keeps only in-frame clones and is missing some. The data hold about 390,000 clones, with approximately 90% observed a single time. The material was peripheral blood, obtained in a trial of Ad26.COV2.S vaccine versus placebo. These receptors were taken from a person aged 18-60 years who received the Ad26.COV2.S COVID-19 vaccine or a placebo.

The rearrangement joins TRBV4-1 to TRBJ1-5, with 7 positions matching TRBD1. The germline V gene has CDR1 MGHRA and CDR2 YSYEKL. The CDR3 spans 19 residues. Germline trimming cut 0 bases from V and 5 bases from J; bases unmatched to any gene: 16. Here the CDR3 reads CASSQDFRRRQGLDQPQHF. The CDR3 nucleotides are TGCGCCAGCAGCCAAGATTTCCGCCGGAGACAGGGCTTGGATCAGCCCCAGCATTTT.

The chain employs TRBV5-4 and TRBJ1-2, with 7 bases that match TRBD1. V was pared by 4 bases and J by 2 bases, with 5 bases of the junction left unmatched. CDR3 size: 14 residues. Germline CDR1 SGHNT, CDR2 YYREEE (reference sequence). The CDR3 loop is CASSLRQGNYGYTF. The CDR3, as DNA: TGTGCCAGCAGCCTCCGACAGGGAAACTATGGCTACACCTTC.

The rearrangement uses TRBV7-2 and TRBJ1-6; D gene unclear. The CDR3 is 13 amino acids. CDR1 is SGHTA and CDR2 is FQGNSA in the germline V gene. The V end lost 1 base, the J end lost 9 bases, and 7 bases lay between the germline ends. The CDR3, as DNA: TGTGCCAGCAGCTTAGTCGCGATTTCACCCCTCCACTTT. Protein sequence: CASSLVAISPLHF. The full variable domain, its missing parts supplied by reference TRBV7-2 and TRBJ1-6, is GAGVSQSPSNKVTEKGKDVELRCDPISGHTALYWYRQSLGQGLEFLIYFQGNSAPDKSGLPSDRFSAERTGGSVSTLTIQRTQQEDSAVYLCASSLVAISPLHFGNGTRLTVT.

The V gene is TRBV19, the J gene TRBJ2-7, with TRBD1 identical over 8 bases. This CDR3 comprises 16 residues. V lost 4 bases and J lost 2; bases outside the gene matches: 10. Germline V gene sequence: CDR1 LNHDA, CDR2 SQIVND (reference sequence). CDR3 coding DNA: TGTGCCAGTAGTAGATGGACCGGGACAGGAACCTACGAGCAGTACTTC. Residues: CASSRWTGTGTYEQYF. Based on the CDR3 plus reference TRBV19 and TRBJ2-7, the full variable domain is DGGITQSPKYLFRKEGQNVTLSCEQNLNHDAMYWYRQDPGQGLRLIYYSQIVNDFQKGDIAEGYSVSREKKESFPLTVTSAQKNPTAFYLCASSRWTGTGTYEQYFGPGTRLTVT.

The chain couples TRBV7-2 to TRBJ2-5; no clear D. Trimming stripped 1 base from V and 2 bases from J, with 8 bases between. Germline CDR1 reads SGHTA; CDR2 reads FQGNSA. The CDR3 is 14 amino acids. The CDR3 DNA is TGTGCCAGCAGCTTAGAGTCCAGTCAAGAGACCCAGTACTTC. This translates into CASSLESSQETQYF.

This clone was counted a single time. The chain has TRBV10-1 and TRBJ2-1, with 11 bases identical to TRBD2. The CDR3 spans 16 residues. Unmatched junction bases numbered 8, after V lost 4 bases and J lost 6 bases. From germline, CDR1 is WNHNN and CDR2 SYGVQD (reference sequence). The CDR3 region has the DNA TGCGCCAGCAGTGCGGAACTAGCGGGGGCAATCAATGAGCAGTTCTTC. Its translation is CASSAELAGAINEQFF.

V usage is TRBV4-2 and J usage is TRBJ1-2; 8 bases line up with TRBD1. The CDR3 has 17 residues. The germline gives CDR1 LGHNA, CDR2 YNFKEQ. J gave up 4 bases and V 3 bases, and 13 bases lay outside the gene matches. This chain's CDR3 is CASSHDGWTGRSYGYTF. DNA of the CDR3: TGTGCCAGCAGCCACGATGGATGGACAGGGAGATCCTATGGCTACACCTTC.

The rearrangement uses TRBV25-1 and TRBJ1-2; D possibly corresponds to TRBD1 (5 bases). Trimming removed 1 base at V and 5 bases at J, with 8 bases between. Germline assignment: CDR1 MGHDK and CDR2 SYGVNS. This CDR3 contains 13 residues. CDR3 protein: CASSESGRYGYTF. DNA for the CDR3: TGTGCCAGCAGTGAATCAGGGAGGTATGGCTACACCTTC.

CDR3 coding DNA: TGCGCCAGCAGCTTCGAGGATCGGGGTGGCTACACCTTC. Translation: CASSFEDRGGYTF. V usage is TRBV5-1 and J usage is TRBJ1-2; D not resolved. The CDR3 runs 13 residues. Trimming pared 2 bases from V and 7 bases from J, leaving 12 bases between. Germline lookup yields CDR1 SGHRS and CDR2 YFSETQ.

The chain carries TRBV5-1 and TRBJ2-1, with unresolved D. Deletions cut 0 bases from V and 6 bases from J, with 7 bases between. Germline V CDR1 and CDR2: SGHRS, YFSETQ. The CDR3 totals 13 residues. The CDR3 reads CASSLEGPNEQFF. For the CDR3, the DNA is TGCGCCAGCAGCTTGGAAGGGCCCAATGAGCAGTTCTTC.

This chain connects TRBV2 to TRBJ2-7; D is perhaps TRBD2 (5 bases). The CDR3 spans 13 residues. V was trimmed by 4 bases and J by 3 bases, leaving 10 bases between them. Germline lookup yields CDR1 SNHLY and CDR2 FYNNEI. CDR3: CASSAQRGYEQYF. DNA of the CDR3: TGTGCCAGCAGTGCCCAACGGGGCTACGAGCAGTACTTC. Together with reference TRBV2 and TRBJ2-7, the CDR3 gives the full variable domain: EPEVTQTPSHQVTQMGQEVILRCVPISNHLYFYWYRQILGQKVEFLVSFYNNEISEKSEIFDDQFSVERPDGSNFTLKIRSTKLEDSAMYFCASSAQRGYEQYFGPGTRLTVT.

V gene TRBV6-4 combines with J gene TRBJ1-2, with 7 bases lining up with TRBD1. The junction had 9 bases not matched to a gene; V was cut back by 6 bases and J by 8 bases. This CDR3 has 13 amino acids. Germline CDR1 is MRHNA and CDR2 is SNTAGT. The DNA for the CDR3 is TGTGCCAGCAGATCGGACAGGCTTCCAGGCTACACCTTC. The encoded protein is CASRSDRLPGYTF.

The chain recombines TRBV5-4 with TRBJ2-1; 11 bases fit TRBD1. J lost 6 bases, V lost 5 bases, and 4 bases had no gene match. Germline CDR1 SGHNT, CDR2 YYREEE (reference sequence). CDR3 length equals 14 residues. DNA of the CDR3: TGTGCCAGCAGGTTCGGGACAGGGGGCAATGAGCAGTTCTTC. Encoded protein: CASRFGTGGNEQFF. Combining the CDR3 with reference TRBV5-4 and TRBJ2-1 gives the whole variable domain ETGVTQSPTHLIKTRGQQVTLRCSSQSGHNTVSWYQQALGQGPQFIFQYYREEENGRGNFPPRFSGLQFPNYSSELNVNALELDDSALYLCASRFGTGGNEQFFGPGTRLTVL.

This CDR3 reads CASSGQGWGQFF. CDR3 nucleotides: TGTGCCAGCAGCGGACAGGGCTGGGGGCAGTTCTTC. This chain uses TRBV9 with TRBJ2-1; 7 bases match TRBD1. CDR1 and CDR2 (germline): SGDLS, YYNGEE. CDR3 length: 12 amino acids. V lost 3 bases, J lost 12 bases, and 6 bases stayed unmatched.

Note on this clone: The sample has other DNA sequences that encode this CDR3 too. The CDR3 here is CASSQGYNSPLHF. The DNA for the CDR3 is TGTGCCAGCAGCCAAGGATATAATTCACCCCTCCACTTT. The genes are TRBV3-1 (or the pseudogene TRBV3-2) and TRBJ1-6, with D uncertain. The CDR3 loop spans 13 amino acids. V lost 1 base to trimming and J lost 4 bases, with 2 bases between them. Germline CDR1 LGHDT, CDR2 YNNKEL (reference sequence).

The chain combines TRBV7-9 with TRBJ1-6, with a weak D call TRBD1 (5 bases). Germline V CDR1 and CDR2: SEHNR, FQNEAQ (reference sequence). V was cut by 3 bases and J by 7 bases, with 13 bases left in between. The CDR3 extends over 15 amino acids. CDR3 protein: CASSFGGADNSPLHF. In DNA, the CDR3 is TGTGCCAGCAGCTTCGGTGGGGCTGACAATTCACCCCTCCACTTT.

The chain carries TRBV11-3 and TRBJ1-1; the D gene is possibly TRBD1 (6 bases). CDR3 length: 13 amino acids. Between the trimmed V and J ends, which lost 4 bases and 3 bases, there was a span of 9 bases. Germline V CDR1 and CDR2: SGHNT, YENEEA. The CDR3 DNA sequence: TGTGCCAGCAGCTCTAACAGGGACACTGAAGCTTTCTTT. Translated: CASSSNRDTEAFF.

The chain uses TRBV6-4 and TRBJ2-7; D is unresolved. This CDR3 contains 17 residues. V lost 1 base and J lost 0, with 16 bases in between. CDR1 MRHNA and CDR2 SNTAGT come from the germline V gene. CDR3 sequence (DNA): TGTGCCAGCAGTGACTGTCCCGGACGGTTTTCCTCCTACGAGCAGTACTTC. Amino acid sequence: CASSDCPGRFSSYEQYF.

The chain has TRBV5-1 and TRBJ1-5; 7 nucleotides align to TRBD1. Germline-derived CDR1 and CDR2 are SGHRS and YFSETQ. The CDR3 totals 14 residues. The ends lost 4 bases at V and 5 bases at J; junction bases unmatched: 6. CDR3 nucleotides: TGCGCCAGCAGCGCACAGGGGCTGCATCAGCCCCAGCATTTT. As protein: CASSAQGLHQPQHF. Full variable domain (outside the CDR3, taken from reference TRBV5-1 and TRBJ1-5): KAGVTQTPRYLIKTRGQQVTLSCSPISGHRSVSWYQQTPGQGLQFLFEYFSETQRNKGNFPGRFSGRQFSNSRSEMNVSTLELGDSALYLCASSAQGLHQPQHFGDGTRLSIL.

V gene TRBV6-5 combines with J gene TRBJ1-1; a possible D gene is TRBD1 (5 bases). This CDR3 contains 14 residues. In germline, CDR1 is MNHEY, CDR2 SVGAGI. The V and J ends lost 7 bases and 1 base respectively, with 13 bases between them. CDR3 amino acids: CASTLSQGNTEAFF. CDR3 nucleotide sequence: TGTGCCAGCACCCTTAGCCAGGGGAACACTGAAGCTTTCTTT.